The 13 T cell receptor beta chains below come from one sample, sequenced in a study of T cells in Graves' hyperthyroidism and ophthalmopathy. From RNA transcripts, TCR beta CDR3 regions were amplified. A first-round RT-PCR of the TCR CDR3 used the HTBI primer set. TCRdb passed the multiplex PCR reads through MiXCR, listing each CDR3 protein once. The sample lists some 740,000 distinct CDR3 sequences, 14% occurring once. Sequencing was done on a sample of blood. The receptors were gathered from a woman younger than 35 with Graves' hyperthyroidism.

In the case of this clonotype: Possible read error: a much larger clone is one base away. The chain has TRBV18 and TRBJ1-4, with 10 nucleotides matching TRBD1. This CDR3 comprises 17 residues. Germline V CDR1 and CDR2: KGHSH, LQKENI. The CDR3 is CASSPPRTGGSSEKLVF. The CDR3 nucleotides read TGTGCCAGCTCACCACCGCGGACAGGGGGGTCAAGTGAAAAACTGGTTTTT.

This clonotype was observed a few times. The rearrangement joins TRBV6-2 or TRBV6-3 to TRBJ2-2; no clear D. CDR1 and CDR2 (germline): MNHEY, SVGEGT. Trimming took off 0 bases at V and 7 bases at J, with 6 bases between the two ends. This CDR3 is 13 amino acids long. CDR3 sequence reads: CASSYSTVGELFF. For the CDR3, the DNA is TGTGCCAGCAGTTACTCGACGGTCGGGGAGCTGTTTTTT.

Remarks on this clonotype: Here the CDR3 omits its conserved ending phenylalanine or tryptophan, so a read error is the likely source. The V gene is TRBV5-6, the J gene TRBJ1-4; D unresolved. The CDR3 extends over 14 amino acids. V lost 4 bases, J lost 0 bases, and 7 bases lay in between. CDR1 is SGHDT and CDR2 is YYEEEE in the germline V gene. CDR3: CASSGDSTNEKLFL. DNA of the CDR3: TGTGCCAGCAGCGGGGATTCAACTAATGAAAAACTGTTTCTT.

V usage is TRBV2 and J usage is TRBJ1-5, with D possibly TRBD1 on 6 matching bases. This CDR3 contains 15 residues. Trimming left V 11 bases short and J 0 bases short, with 17 bases between. CDR1 and CDR2 (germline): SNHLY, FYNNEI. CDR3 amino acids: CAATAQGYSNQPQHF. Written as DNA, the CDR3 is TGTGCCGCGACCGCGCAGGGGTATAGCAATCAGCCCCAGCATTTT.

V and J are TRBV2 and TRBJ1-5; D gene uncertain. Looked up from germline, CDR1 is SNHLY and CDR2 is FYNNEI. Trimming shortened V by 4 bases and J by 2 bases, and 18 bases separated the two germline ends. This CDR3 has 17 residues. The CDR3 region has the DNA TGTGCCAGCAGTGGGGCTTGGCACGTACTCGGCAATCAGCCCCAGCATTTT. This encodes CASSGAWHVLGNQPQHF.

This clonotype was counted ten times or more. The chain recombines TRBV7-2 with TRBJ2-1, with a tentative D call TRBD2 (5 bases). The ends were cut back, 5 bases at V and 8 bases at J, with 19 bases in the middle. The CDR3 spans 15 residues. Per germline, CDR1 SGHTA and CDR2 FQGNSA. CDR3 sequence: CASSTFAKRVDEQFF. CDR3 nucleotide sequence: TGTGCCAGCAGCACCTTCGCCAAGAGGGTAGATGAGCAGTTCTTC.

This clonotype was seen a few times. J is TRBJ1-6 and V is TRBV4-1; tentative D call: TRBD1 (6 bases). V dropped 0 bases and J dropped 10 bases, with 19 bases sitting between them. CDR1 is MGHRA, CDR2 YSYEKL, per germline. This CDR3 has 17 residues. CDR3 in DNA: TGCGCCAGCAGCCAAGATTTCGTGGGGGCGGTGAGGTCACCCCTCCACTTT. This encodes CASSQDFVGAVRSPLHF.

This chain links TRBV10-3 with TRBJ1-2; D unclear. This CDR3 region has 16 residues. In germline, CDR1 is ENHRY, CDR2 SYGVKD. Trimming took off 6 bases at V and 3 bases at J, with 20 bases between the two ends. The CDR3 coding sequence is TGTGCCATCAGCGATCCCCCTACAAAACGGTACTATGGCTACACCTTC. Protein sequence: CAISDPPTKRYYGYTF.

For this clonotype: Possible read error: a much larger clone is one base away. DNA for the CDR3: TGTGCCTGGAACGGTGACTATCTCACCGGGGAGCTGCTTTTT. Translating it yields CAWNGDYLTGELLF. The V gene is TRBV30, the J gene TRBJ2-2; weak D call: TRBD2 (5 bases). The CDR3 is 14 amino acids. Germline V lookup: CDR1 GTSNPN, CDR2 SVGIG (reference sequence). The full variable domain, in which reference TRBV30 and TRBJ2-2 provide the parts outside the CDR3, is SQTIHQWPATLVQPVGSPLSLECTVEGTSNPNLYWYRQAAGRGLQLLFYSVGIGQISSEVPQNLSASRPQDRQFILSSKKLLLSDSGFYLCAWNGDYLTGELLFGEGSRLTVL.

The table lists this clonotype with a few counts. V is TRBV4-3 and J is TRBJ1-4; 12 nucleotides match TRBD1. Germline lookup yields CDR1 LGHNA and CDR2 YSLEER. Germline trimming cut 3 bases from V and 3 bases from J; bases unmatched to any gene: 11. This CDR3 comprises 19 residues. The CDR3 DNA follows: TGCGCCAGCAGCCAGGACGTCCCGGGACAGGGGGCTCCTAATGAAAAACTGTTTTTT. Residues: CASSQDVPGQGAPNEKLFF.

This rearrangement joins TRBV10-1 to TRBJ1-5, with D perhaps matching TRBD1 (5 bases). Germline CDR1 reads WNHNN; CDR2 reads SYGVQD (reference sequence). Trimming shortened V by 2 bases and J by 4 bases, and 15 bases separated the two germline ends. CDR3 size: 16 residues. CDR3 DNA: TGCGCCAGCAGTGAGGGTAGAGGGGCCCCAAATCAGCCCCAGCATTTT. The encoded protein is CASSEGRGAPNQPQHF.

This rearrangement joins TRBV28 to TRBJ2-7, with no clear D. This CDR3 has 14 amino acids. Trimming stripped 6 bases from V and 2 bases from J, with 14 bases between. Germline values: CDR1 MDHEN, CDR2 SYDVKM. Written as DNA, the CDR3 is TGTGCCAGCAGGAGGATGCCCGGTCCCTACGAGCAGTACTTC. Amino acid sequence: CASRRMPGPYEQYF.

This clonotype turned up a few times. J is TRBJ2-1 and V is TRBV24-1, with 7 bases that match TRBD2. Germline CDR1 is KGHDR and CDR2 is SFDVKD. Trimming took 2 bases from V and 2 from J; bases not matched to a gene: 5. CDR3 size: 16 residues. The CDR3 region is CATSDSTSRAYNEQFF. CDR3 coding DNA: TGTGCCACCAGTGATTCGACTAGCCGAGCCTACAATGAGCAGTTCTTC.